A selection of T cell receptor beta chains follows, all from one sample in a study of metastatic and nonmetastatic thyroid tumors. TCRdb redid the clone calls on the PCR reads using MiXCR. The sample lists 30,000 to 35,000 clones; roughly a third were seen once. Input material: tumor tissue. These receptors were collected from a female donor with papillary thyroid cancer or a benign thyroid nodule (not recorded which). Some clones in this sample may be carry-over from other donors' samples. The CDR3 runs from the conserved cysteine through the conserved F or W. A D gene is named only where the DNA matches it firmly. Not every row has a clone size; where given, it reads once, few, many or a size class.

d_gene | abundance | j_gene | v_gene | CDR3nt | CDR3aa
TRBD1 | few | TRBJ1-2 | TRBV6-2/TRBV6-3 | TGTGCCAGCAGCGCAGACAGGGGTTGGACTAACTATGGCTACACCTTC | CASSADRGWTNYGYTF
TRBD2 | . | TRBJ2-7 | TRBV6-2/TRBV6-3 | TGTGCCAGCACCCCGCGGCTAGCGGGAGACGAGCAGTACTTC | CASTPRLAGDEQYF
. | . | TRBJ2-7 | TRBV20-1 | TGCACCCCCGAGAGGCGGGGGCCCTACGAGCAGTACTTC | CTPERRGPYEQYF
TRBD1 | . | TRBJ1-1 | TRBV7-1 | TGTGCCAGCAGCTACCAAGCGCTGACAGGGATCGTGTCGAGGGACACTGAAGCTTTCTTT | CASSYQALTGIVSRDTEAFF
. | once | TRBJ1-6 | TRBV5-1 | TGCGCCAGCAGCTTGGTTCCCTCGGCTAATTCACCCCTCCACTTT | CASSLVPSANSPLHF
. | . | TRBJ2-7 | TRBV5-1 | TGCGCCAGCAGCTTGCGGGACGGAGGCTACGAGCAGTACTTC | CASSLRDGGYEQYF
. | few | TRBJ2-2 | TRBV6-2/TRBV6-3 | TGTGCCAGCAGTTACTCAGGAGCGAACACCGGGGAGCTGTTTTTT | CASSYSGANTGELFF
. | . | TRBJ2-7 | TRBV20-1 | TGCAGTGCTAGAGGGGGCGTGTACGAGCAGTACTTC | CSARGGVYEQYF
. | . | TRBJ1-5 | TRBV28 | TGTGCCAGCAGTTATAGCAATCAGCCCCAGCATTTT | CASSYSNQPQHF
TRBD2 | many | TRBJ2-1 | TRBV6-4 | TGTGCCAGCAGGACTAGCGGGGGGGCCGGGGATGAGCAGTTCTTC | CASRTSGGAGDEQFF
TRBD2 | few | TRBJ2-7 | TRBV6-1 | TGTGCCAGCCCATTCGGACTAGCGGGAGGGTACGAGCAGTACTTC | CASPFGLAGGYEQYF
. | . | TRBJ2-2 | TRBV12-3/TRBV12-4 | TGTGCCAGCAGTTTATCTGGACGGAATTTAGGGGAGCTGTTTTTT | CASSLSGRNLGELFF
. | few | TRBJ2-1 | TRBV6-1 | TGTGCCAGCAAAGAAGAGACTACCTACAATGAGCAGTTCTTC | CASKEETTYNEQFF
TRBD2 | . | TRBJ2-3 | TRBV9 | TGTGCCAGCAGCGTAGTAGCGGGGGGTCGCACAGATACGCAGTATTTT | CASSVVAGGRTDTQYF
. | few | TRBJ2-1 | TRBV6-1 | TGTGCCAGCAGTGAAGGGGCGTGGGGGCACGGCAATGAGCAGTTCTTC | CASSEGAWGHGNEQFF
. | . | TRBJ2-2 | TRBV6-1 | TGTGCCAGCAGTCTTATACGAACCGGGGAGCTGTTTTTT | CASSLIRTGELFF
. | . | TRBJ2-2 | TRBV6-1 | TGTGCCAGCAGTCTTCCGACGGTTAACACCGGGGAGCTGTTTTTT | CASSLPTVNTGELFF
TRBD2 | . | TRBJ2-3 | TRBV7-7 | TGTGCTAGCAGCTTAACTAGCGGTCCTACAGATACGCAGTATTTT | CASSLTSGPTDTQYF
. | few | TRBJ1-2 | TRBV15 | TGTGCCACCAGCAGAGTTAACTATGGCTACACCTTC | CATSRVNYGYTF
TRBD1 | . | TRBJ1-1 | TRBV4-1 | TGCGCCAGCACCAAGACAGGGGTGAACACTGAAGCTTTCTTT | CASTKTGVNTEAFF
TRBD1 | . | TRBJ1-1 | TRBV6-2/TRBV6-3 | TGTGCCAGCAGTGACAGGGTTGAAGCTTTCTTT | CASSDRVEAFF
. | many | TRBJ1-2 | TRBV6-2/TRBV6-3 | TGTGCCAGCAGTTACTCGACGGGCAGGGAACTCGGGTACTATGGCTACACCTTC | CASSYSTGRELGYYGYTF
. | many | TRBJ2-1 | TRBV12-3/TRBV12-4 | TGTGCCAGCAGTGAACAGGGAGGGTCCTACAATGAGCAGTTCTTC | CASSEQGGSYNEQFF
TRBD2 | . | TRBJ2-2 | TRBV4-2 | TGTGCCAGCAGCCAAGCAGCGGGGTTGAACACCGGGGGGCTGTTTTTT | CASSQAAGLNTGGLFF
. | few | TRBJ1-2 | TRBV20-1 | TGCAGTGCTAGAGGGGAAAGAGAGGGGTCCTATGGCTACACCTTC | CSARGEREGSYGYTF
. | few | TRBJ1-1 | TRBV28 | TGTGCCAGCAGCTATGGGACAAACGCTGAAGCTTTCTTT | CASSYGTNAEAFF
. | . | TRBJ1-2 | TRBV6-1 | TGTGCCAGCCGGACCCGTAGGCGGCCCTATGGCTACACCTTC | CASRTRRRPYGYTF
TRBD2 | few | TRBJ2-1 | TRBV12-3/TRBV12-4 | TGTGCCAGCAACGCGGGAGGGTCCCACAATGAGCAGTTCTTC | CASNAGGSHNEQFF